This TCR beta chain was recorded in a study of blood T cell repertoires in COVID-19. Across the whole study: Nucleic acid was either cDNA or gDNA, and it came from T cells, B-cell-depleted T cells, or PBMCs.

Libraries were prepared by immunoSEQ multiplex PCR; TCRdb keeps only in-frame clonotypes and omits some of them. Counted here are 200,000 to 250,000 clones, roughly 80% occurring once; the ten biggest clones make up roughly 3.4%. The germline CDR1 and CDR2 sequences are LNHDA and SQIVND (reference sequence). The V gene end was trimmed by 2 bases and the J gene end by 4 bases; junction bases not matched to a gene: 5. The CDR3 is 15 amino acids. This sequence originates from a woman between 18 and 30 years old with acute or convalescent COVID-19. The chain uses TRBV19 and TRBJ1-2; TRBD1 agrees at 9 bases. The sample consisted of peripheral blood. The CDR3 nucleotides read TGTGCCAGTAGTATATTGATGGGACAGGGCTATGGCTACACCTTC. Its protein is CASSILMGQGYGYTF.